The sequence of this TCR beta chain was determined in a study of OX40 agonist ivuxolimab in advanced cancers. Across the study: Clinicians treated patients with ivuxolimab, an agonistic anti-OX40 (CD134) antibody. Eligibility admitted prior anti-PD-1, anti-PD-L1 or anti-CTLA-4 therapy; 40% to 50% had some. The study's findings and limits: Near-lowest levels of clonal expansion characterized partial responders at 0.1-3.0 mg/kg.

Trimming took off 0 bases at V and 2 bases at J, with 10 bases between the two ends. CDR1 is GTSNPN, CDR2 SVGIG, per germline (reference sequence). The CDR3 loop spans 14 amino acids. A single count supports this clone. Its antigen remains unknown. Produced via immunoSEQ multiplex PCR; TCRdb's table is partial and in-frame only. The sample holds about 60,000 clones, about 85% seen once. The clonotype originates from an adult with an advanced solid tumor such as melanoma, head and neck, liver or kidney cancer. The sample consisted of CD4+ or CD8+ T cells sorted from blood, taken in a trial of the OX40 agonist ivuxolimab. The rearrangement links TRBV30 to TRBJ2-5; possibly TRBD1 for D (6 bases). The CDR3 spells CAWSVSGVQETQYF. The CDR3 DNA reads TGTGCCTGGAGTGTGTCAGGGGTTCAAGAGACCCAGTACTTC. The whole variable domain, filled in from reference TRBV30 and TRBJ2-5, reads SQTIHQWPATLVQPVGSPLSLECTVEGTSNPNLYWYRQAAGRGLQLLFYSVGIGQISSEVPQNLSASRPQDRQFILSSKKLLLSDSGFYLCAWSVSGVQETQYFGPGTRLLVL.